Each of the 16 T cell receptor beta chains below was sequenced from the same sample in a study of shared clonotypes between healthy human individuals. CD45RO-negative cells were positively selected for CCR7, leaving out terminally differentiated effector memory CD45RA+ cells. Produced via immunoSEQ multiplex PCR; TCRdb's table is partial and in-frame only. In the table there are about 2.1 million clones, 90% to 95% of which are singletons. The sample was naive CD8+ T cells from PBMCs. These TCRs come from a man between 18 and 35 years old in good health. Some clones in this sample may be carry-over from other donors' samples.

The chain links TRBV28 to TRBJ1-2; D possibly corresponds to TRBD1 (6 bases). The V end was cut by 4 bases, the J end by 5 bases, with 14 bases between. Looked up from germline, CDR1 is MDHEN and CDR2 is SYDVKM. The CDR3 has 14 amino acids. Here the CDR3 reads CASSSRTVPYGYTF. CDR3 coding DNA: TGTGCCAGCAGTTCCCGGACAGTTCCTTATGGCTACACCTTC.

J is TRBJ2-1 and V is TRBV19, with TRBD2 identical over 9 bases. Losses at the gene ends were 5 bases for V and 3 bases for J; bases not matched to a gene: 8. Germline V gene data show CDR1 as LNHDA and CDR2 as SQIVND (reference sequence). The CDR3 is 16 residues long. The CDR3 DNA reads as TGTGCCAGTAGTGGTCCGGGACTAGCCATCTACAATGAGCAGTTCTTC. Encoded protein: CASSGPGLAIYNEQFF.

This chain connects TRBV4-1 to TRBJ2-6, with 9 bases matching TRBD1. This CDR3 has 16 residues. The V gene end was trimmed by 3 bases and the J gene end by 4 bases; junction bases not matched to a gene: 4. Germline V gene lookup returns CDR1 MGHRA and CDR2 YSYEKL. The CDR3 DNA reads TGCGCCAGCAGCCAGGGACAGGGCTACGGGGCCAACGTCCTGACTTTC. This sequence encodes CASSQGQGYGANVLTF.

The genes are TRBV5-6 and TRBJ2-2; TRBD2 agrees at 8 bases. V was clipped by 2 bases and J by 4 bases; unmatched bases: 7. This CDR3 has 16 residues. Germline assignment: CDR1 SGHDT and CDR2 YYEEEE. CDR3 DNA: TGTGCCAGCAGCTTAGAATCTAGCGGGCCCACCGGGGAGCTGTTTTTT. Protein: CASSLESSGPTGELFF. Filled out from reference TRBV5-6 and TRBJ2-2, the complete variable domain reads DAGVTQSPTHLIKTRGQQVTLRCSPKSGHDTVSWYQQALGQGPQFIFQYYEEEERQRGNFPDRFSGHQFPNYSSELNVNALLLGDSALYLCASSLESSGPTGELFFGEGSRLTVL.

The rearrangement uses TRBV9 and TRBJ1-5; possibly TRBD1 for D (5 bases). Deletions cut 0 bases from V and 1 base from J, with 8 bases between. This CDR3 comprises 15 residues. Germline lookup yields CDR1 SGDLS and CDR2 YYNGEE. For the CDR3, the DNA is TGTGCCAGCAGCGTAGGGGGGAAGAGCAATCAGCCCCAGCATTTT. Its protein product is CASSVGGKSNQPQHF.

The chain combines TRBV5-1 with TRBJ1-3, with D unresolved. Germline V lookup: CDR1 SGHRS, CDR2 YFSETQ. The CDR3 spans 16 residues. Trimming took 0 bases from V and 0 from J, leaving 10 bases between them. The CDR3 DNA sequence: TGCGCCAGCAGCTTGGACAGAGGAAGCTCTGGAAACACCATATATTTT. It translates to CASSLDRGSSGNTIYF. Based on the CDR3 plus reference TRBV5-1 and TRBJ1-3, the full variable domain is KAGVTQTPRYLIKTRGQQVTLSCSPISGHRSVSWYQQTPGQGLQFLFEYFSETQRNKGNFPGRFSGRQFSNSRSEMNVSTLELGDSALYLCASSLDRGSSGNTIYFGEGSWLTVV.

This clone was seen a single time. The chain joins TRBV27 to TRBJ2-7, with TRBD1 identical over 7 bases. Germline-derived CDR1 and CDR2 are MNHEY and SMNVEV (reference sequence). Losses at the gene ends were 8 bases for V and 11 bases for J; bases not matched to a gene: 24. This CDR3 has 16 residues. The CDR3 DNA is TGTGCCAGCCAGACAGGGTCCACACACCGCCGCCCGGTTAAGTACTTC. Its protein product is CASQTGSTHRRPVKYF.

The chain carries TRBV2 and TRBJ1-1; TRBD1 might be the D (6 bases). In germline, CDR1 is SNHLY, CDR2 FYNNEI. Trimming took 3 bases from V and 3 from J, leaving 11 bases between them. This CDR3 is built from 14 residues. This chain's CDR3 is CASSDGGVDTEAFF. The CDR3 DNA reads TGTGCCAGCAGTGACGGGGGCGTGGACACTGAAGCTTTCTTT.

V gene TRBV6-5 combines with J gene TRBJ2-7; perhaps TRBD2 as D (6 bases). Trimming removed 0 bases at V and 4 bases at J, with 10 bases between. The CDR3 runs 14 residues. Germline loops: CDR1 MNHEY, CDR2 SVGAGI. The CDR3 DNA reads as TGTGCCAGCAGTTACTCGAAGGCGGGATACGAGCAGTACTTC. Residues: CASSYSKAGYEQYF.

The genes are TRBV28 and TRBJ2-7; TRBD2 agrees at 7 bases. After removal of 8 bases from V and 5 bases from J, the junction contained 9 bases not matched to a gene. Germline V lookup: CDR1 MDHEN, CDR2 SYDVKM. The length of the CDR3 is 13 residues. CDR3 loop: CASGGGGGDEQYF. The CDR3 bases are TGTGCCAGCGGTGGCGGGGGAGGGGACGAGCAGTACTTC. Supplemented by reference TRBV28 and TRBJ2-7, the full variable domain reads DVKVTQSSRYLVKRTGEKVFLECVQDMDHENMFWYRQDPGLGLRLIYFSYDVKMKEKGDIPEGYSVSREKKERFSLILESASTNQTSMYLCASGGGGGDEQYFGPGTRLTVT.

The chain combines TRBV9 with TRBJ1-2; D not resolved. CDR1 is SGDLS, CDR2 YYNGEE, per germline. This CDR3 has 16 amino acids. Trimming stripped 1 base from V and 6 bases from J, with 19 bases between. The DNA for the CDR3 is TGTGCCAGCAGCGTACCCAAAGATGGCAGGCCTGATGGCTACACCTTC. Translated: CASSVPKDGRPDGYTF. The whole variable domain, filled in from reference TRBV9 and TRBJ1-2, reads DSGVTQTPKHLITATGQRVTLRCSPRSGDLSVYWYQQSLDQGLQFLIQYYNGEERAKGNILERFSAQQFPDLHSELNLSSLELGDSALYFCASSVPKDGRPDGYTFGSGTRLTVV.

The CDR3 sequence is CASSLGSGLAPYEQYF. The CDR3, as DNA: TGTGCCAGCAGCTTAGGCTCGGGACTAGCGCCCTACGAGCAGTACTTC. The rearrangement links TRBV7-6 to TRBJ2-7; 10 bases match TRBD2. V shed 1 base, J shed 2 bases, and the junction held 5 bases outside the gene matches. Germline V gene lookup returns CDR1 SGHVS and CDR2 FNYEAQ. This CDR3 has 16 residues.

The chain recombines TRBV25-1 with TRBJ1-3; D is unclear. Germline V gene sequence: CDR1 MGHDK, CDR2 SYGVNS. The CDR3 has 15 residues. Trimming left V 4 bases short and J 0 bases short, with 10 bases between. The CDR3 nucleotides are TGTGCCAGCAGTGTTGACACCTACTCTGGAAACACCATATATTTT. Translated, it gives CASSVDTYSGNTIYF.

V is TRBV6-6 and J is TRBJ2-7, with 8 bases lining up with TRBD1. Germline CDR1 is MNHNY and CDR2 is SVGAGI (reference sequence). The CDR3 has 13 residues. V dropped 6 bases and J dropped 13; count of bases not matched to a gene: 14. The CDR3 DNA is TGTGCCAGCAGAACTCTAGCCACACAGGGGGTTTACTTC. Protein product: CASRTLATQGVYF.

The chain carries TRBV11-2 and TRBJ1-2; tentatively, D is TRBD1 (6 bases). CDR1 SGHAT and CDR2 FQNNGV come from the germline V gene. Trimming removed 1 base from V and 3 bases from J, with 9 bases in between. This CDR3 has 14 amino acids. The CDR3 here is CASSLGGQHYGYTF. The DNA for the CDR3 is TGTGCCAGCAGCTTAGGAGGACAGCACTATGGCTACACCTTC.

This chain uses TRBV4-3 with TRBJ2-1; TRBD2 aligns across 12 bases. The CDR3 is 17 amino acids. Germline V gene lookup returns CDR1 LGHNA and CDR2 YSLEER. With 3 bases clipped from V and 4 bases from J, the junction kept 7 bases outside the gene matches. CDR3 loop: CASSHRLAGVHYNEQFF. CDR3 DNA sequence: TGCGCCAGCAGCCACAGACTAGCGGGAGTGCATTACAATGAGCAGTTCTTC.